This T cell receptor (beta chain) was obtained from a study of T cell repertoires in cytomegalovirus infection. Overall study: Indications of both CMV infection and matching HLA type were provided by public TCR beta signatures.

This clonotype was detected ten times or more. TCRdb re-analysed the reads in MiXCR, keeping a single row per CDR3 protein. Of about 400,000 distinct CDR3 sequences detected, 15% to 20% appear once; the ten largest clones hold less than 9.5%. Trimming pared 5 bases from V and 0 bases from J, leaving 9 bases between. CDR1 is SGHVS and CDR2 is FNYEAQ in the germline V gene. The CDR3 is 14 residues long. This TCR was recovered from a human donor in good health (CMV status not recorded). Some clones in this sample may be carry-over from other donors' samples. The sequenced sample consisted of PBMCs. This chain joins TRBV7-6 and TRBJ2-3; D possibly corresponds to TRBD2 (6 bases). The CDR3 DNA reads TGTGCCAGCAGCCGTAGCGGAAGCACAGATACGCAGTATTTT. This encodes CASSRSGSTDTQYF.